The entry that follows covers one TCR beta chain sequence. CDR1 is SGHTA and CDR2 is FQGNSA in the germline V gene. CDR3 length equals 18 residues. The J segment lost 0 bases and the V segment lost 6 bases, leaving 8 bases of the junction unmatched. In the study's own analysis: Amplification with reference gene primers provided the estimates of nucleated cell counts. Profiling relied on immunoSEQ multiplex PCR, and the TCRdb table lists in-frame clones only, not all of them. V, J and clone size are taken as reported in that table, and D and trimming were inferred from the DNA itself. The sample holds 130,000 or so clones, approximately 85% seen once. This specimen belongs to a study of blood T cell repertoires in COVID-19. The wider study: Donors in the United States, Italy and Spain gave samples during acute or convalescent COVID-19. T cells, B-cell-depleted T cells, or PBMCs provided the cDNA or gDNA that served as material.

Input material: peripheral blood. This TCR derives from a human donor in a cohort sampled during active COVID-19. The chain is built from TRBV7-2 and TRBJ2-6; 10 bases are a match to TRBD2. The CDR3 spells CASRPIAGGLSGANVLTF. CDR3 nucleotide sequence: TGTGCCAGCAGGCCTATAGCGGGGGGCCTCTCTGGGGCCAACGTCCTGACTTTC.